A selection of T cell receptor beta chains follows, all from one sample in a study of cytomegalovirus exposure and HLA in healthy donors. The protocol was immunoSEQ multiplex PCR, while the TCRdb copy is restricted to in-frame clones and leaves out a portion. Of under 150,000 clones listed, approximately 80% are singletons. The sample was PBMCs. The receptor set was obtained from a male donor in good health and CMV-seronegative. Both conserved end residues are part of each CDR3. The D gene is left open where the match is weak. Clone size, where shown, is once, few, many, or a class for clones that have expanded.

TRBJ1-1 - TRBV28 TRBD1 TGTGCCAGCAGTGGGGACAGGTGGAACACTGAAGCTTTCTTT CASSGDRWNTEAFF
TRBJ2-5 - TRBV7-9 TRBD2 TGTGCCAGCAGCTTAGTCCCTCTAGCGGGAGTTTTAAAGACCCAGTACTTC CASSLVPLAGVLKTQYF
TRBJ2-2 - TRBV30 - TGTGCCTGGAGTGTAAATAGGGAGCTGTTTTTT CAWSVNRELFF
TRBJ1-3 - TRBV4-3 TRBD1 TGCGCCAGCAGCCAAGAATCAGGGGGAGGAAACACCATATATTTT CASSQESGGGNTIYF
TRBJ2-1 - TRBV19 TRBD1 TGTGCCAGTTACAGGGGCCATGAGCAGTTCTTC CASYRGHEQFF
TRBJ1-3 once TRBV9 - TGTGCCAGCAGCGTGATGGGGGCTTCGGGAAACACCATATATTTT CASSVMGASGNTIYF
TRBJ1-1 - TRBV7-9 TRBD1 TGTGCCAGCAGTTCCGGGACAGGGCTCCAATTT CASSSGTGLQF
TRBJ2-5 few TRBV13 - TGTGCCAGTGGAAGCACCGGGACAAACCAAGAGACCCAGTACTTC CASGSTGTNQETQYF
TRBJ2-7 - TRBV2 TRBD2 TGTGCCAGCAGTGAGATAGCTAGCGGGGACTACGAGCAGTACTTC CASSEIASGDYEQYF
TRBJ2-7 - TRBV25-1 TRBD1 TGTGCCAGCAGGGGGGGACAGGCCTACGAGCGGTACTTC CASRGGQAYERYF
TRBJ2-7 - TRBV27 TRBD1 TGTGCCAGCAGAACCGTCCGCGCCGACAGGGGCGGGCCCTACGAGCAGTACTTC CASRTVRADRGGPYEQYF
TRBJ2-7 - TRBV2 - TGTGCCAGCAGTGTAGAGCCCTCCTACGAGCAGTACTTC CASSVEPSYEQYF
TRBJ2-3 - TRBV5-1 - TGCGCCAGCAGCCCTGTTCGTCTCTCTAGCACAGATACGCAGTATTTT CASSPVRLSSTDTQYF
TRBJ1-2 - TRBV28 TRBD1 TGTGCCAGCTCTCCCGGACAGGGAGGGAAAGGCTACACCTTC CASSPGQGGKGYTF
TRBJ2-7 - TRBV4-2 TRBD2 TGTGCCAGCAGGGGGGGAGGGAACGAGCAGTACTTC CASRGGGNEQYF
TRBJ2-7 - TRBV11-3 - TGTGCCAGCAGCTTCGGAGGGGAGGCGGGGGAGCAGTACTTC CASSFGGEAGEQYF
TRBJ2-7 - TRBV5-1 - TGCGCCAGCAGCACGGACGGGGAGTGGATGGGCCACGAGCAGTACTTC CASSTDGEWMGHEQYF
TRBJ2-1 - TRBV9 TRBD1 TGTGCCAGCAGCGGCCCAGGGGGTTACAATGAGCAGTTCTTC CASSGPGGYNEQFF
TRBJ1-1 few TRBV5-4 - TGTGCCAGCAGCTTTCCGGGGGGGACTGAAGCTTTCTTT CASSFPGGTEAFF
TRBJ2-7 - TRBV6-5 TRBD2 TGTGCCAGCAGTTACTCGACGCTAGCGGGGGTTTACGAGCAGTACTTC CASSYSTLAGVYEQYF
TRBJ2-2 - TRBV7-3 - TGTGCCAGCAGCGCCTCGCTAGCGTACGGGGAGCTGTTTTTT CASSASLAYGELFF
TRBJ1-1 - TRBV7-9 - TGTGCCAGCAGCTCCGTCGGGAGGGGGGCTTTCTTT CASSSVGRGAFF
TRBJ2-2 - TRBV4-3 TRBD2 TGCGCCAGCAGCCAATTGCTAGCGGGTGATCATCCCGGGGAGCTGTTTTTT CASSQLLAGDHPGELFF
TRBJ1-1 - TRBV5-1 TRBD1 TGCGCCAGCAGCGGGACAGTTACGAACACTGAAGCTTTCTTT CASSGTVTNTEAFF
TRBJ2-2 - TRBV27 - TGTGCCAGCAGTTTCTTAGCGGGGACAGTAACCGGGGAGCTGTTTTTT CASSFLAGTVTGELFF
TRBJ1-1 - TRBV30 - TGTGCCTGGAGTGTTGGAGGGAACACTGAAGCTTTCTTT CAWSVGGNTEAFF
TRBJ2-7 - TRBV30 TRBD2 TGTGCCTGGAGAAGCGGGAGTCGGTCCGTCGAGCAGTACTTC CAWRSGSRSVEQYF
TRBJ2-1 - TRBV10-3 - TGTGCCATCAGTGATAGCGGACATTCCTACAATGAGCAGTTCTTC CAISDSGHSYNEQFF
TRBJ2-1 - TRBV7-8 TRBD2 TGTGCCAGCAGCTCCGGGACTAGCGGATACAATGAGCAGTTCTTC CASSSGTSGYNEQFF
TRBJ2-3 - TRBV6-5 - TGTGCCAGCAGTTACTCAGCCAGAGGCGCAGATACGCAGTATTTT CASSYSARGADTQYF
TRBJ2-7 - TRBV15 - TGTGCCAGCAGACAGTCGGGAATATACGAGCAGTACTTC CASRQSGIYEQYF
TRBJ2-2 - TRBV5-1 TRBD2 TGCGCCAGCAGCCCTTCACTAGGGACCGGGACTATCGCCGGGGAGCTGTTTTTT CASSPSLGTGTIAGELFF
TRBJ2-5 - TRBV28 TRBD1 TGTGCCAGCAGTAGGGGGCTTGAGACCCAGTACTTC CASSRGLETQYF
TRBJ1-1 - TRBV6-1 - TGTGCCAGCAGTGACAGGTGGAACACTGAAGCTTTCTTT CASSDRWNTEAFF
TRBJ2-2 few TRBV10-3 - TGTGCCATCAGTGGAGTAACCGGGGAGCTGTTTTTT CAISGVTGELFF
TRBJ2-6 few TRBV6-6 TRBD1 TGTGCCAGCAGCCCAATCACAGGGGCCGGGGCCAACGTCCTGACTTTC CASSPITGAGANVLTF
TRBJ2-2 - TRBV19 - TGTGCCAGTAGTATTTTAGAATATGACACCGGGGAGCTGTTTTTT CASSILEYDTGELFF
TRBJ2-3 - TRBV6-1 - TGTGCCAGCAGTCATACAGGGATGGGAGATACGCAGTATTTT CASSHTGMGDTQYF
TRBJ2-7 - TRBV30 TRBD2 TGTGCCTTTAGTAGCGGGAGGGCCGTCTACGAGCAGTACTTC CAFSSGRAVYEQYF
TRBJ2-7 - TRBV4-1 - TGCGCCAGCAGCCCCCGGGAATCGTACGAGCAGTACTTC CASSPRESYEQYF
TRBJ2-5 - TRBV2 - TGTGCCAGCAGTGGATGGAGGAGGGAGACCCAGTACTTC CASSGWRRETQYF
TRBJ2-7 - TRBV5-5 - TGTGCCAGCAGCTTGTTCGGGGACGAGCAGTACTTC CASSLFGDEQYF
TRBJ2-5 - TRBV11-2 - TGTGCCAGCAGCAGACAGCCGTACCAAGAGACCCAGTACTTC CASSRQPYQETQYF
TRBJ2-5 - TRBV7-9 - TGTGCCAGCAGCTTGCGGGGACACCAAGAGACCCAGTACTTC CASSLRGHQETQYF
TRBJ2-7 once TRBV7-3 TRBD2 TGTGCCAGCAGCTTAGTGGGGATTGGGCTAGCGGGAAGCGAGCAGTACTTC CASSLVGIGLAGSEQYF
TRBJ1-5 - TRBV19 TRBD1 TGTGCCAGTAGTCCAGGGGGCAGGAGCAATCAGCCCCAGCATTTT CASSPGGRSNQPQHF
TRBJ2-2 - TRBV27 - TGTGCCAGCAGTCCGAGGAACACCGGGGAGCTGTTTTTT CASSPRNTGELFF
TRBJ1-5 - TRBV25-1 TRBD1 TGTGCCAGCAGTGCGGGGACAGGGAACAATCAGCCCCAGCATTTT CASSAGTGNNQPQHF
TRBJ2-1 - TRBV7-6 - TGTGCCAGCAGCCCGAGCCATGAGCAGTTCTTC CASSPSHEQFF
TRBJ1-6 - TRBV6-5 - TGTGCCAGCAGTCTCTCGGGGGGCGTAGGTTCACCCCTCCACTTT CASSLSGGVGSPLHF
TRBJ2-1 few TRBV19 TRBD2 TGTGCCAGTACCCAAGGACTAGCGGGCTTATACAATGAGCAGTTCTTC CASTQGLAGLYNEQFF
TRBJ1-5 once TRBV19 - TGTGCCAGTAGTCCGATCATCCGAGGCAATCAGCCCCAGCATTTT CASSPIIRGNQPQHF
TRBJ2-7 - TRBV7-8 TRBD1 TGTGCCAGCAGCTCGGGACAGCTCCTTTCATACTTC CASSSGQLLSYF